The 24 T cell receptor beta chains in this list originate from one sample, sequenced in a study of control samples from healthy donors and cancer patients. Measured with immunoSEQ multiplex PCR; TCRdb has only the in-frame clones, and not every one. The sample has about 79,000 clones, 80% to 95% seen once. The sequenced sample consisted of PBMCs. These receptors were taken from a woman aged 40-49 years with lung cancer.

The chain joins TRBV6-5 to TRBJ1-3; D ambiguous. Germline CDR1 is MNHEY and CDR2 is SVGAGI. The V end lost 6 bases, the J end lost 2 bases, and 14 bases lay between the germline ends. This CDR3 has 15 amino acids. This CDR3 is CASSPSASAGNTIYF. CDR3 nucleotide sequence: TGTGCCAGCAGCCCCTCCGCGAGTGCTGGAAACACCATATATTTT.

The chain combines TRBV30 with TRBJ2-2, with D tentatively TRBD1 (6 bases). Germline CDR1 reads GTSNPN; CDR2 reads SVGIG (reference sequence). Between the trimmed V and J ends, which lost 0 bases and 8 bases, there was a span of 10 bases. The CDR3 is 13 amino acids. CDR3 bases: TGTGCCTGGAGTGTAATGGGGGCAGGGGAGCTGTTTTTT. As protein: CAWSVMGAGELFF.

The rearrangement links TRBV5-5 to TRBJ1-2; 9 bases line up with TRBD1. V shed 5 bases and J 4 bases; nucleotides not matched to a gene: 18. The CDR3 totals 18 residues. Per germline, CDR1 SGHKS and CDR2 YYEKEE (reference sequence). In nucleotides, the CDR3 is TGTGCCAGCAGTCTCGGTGGGACAGGGTACACCGTTACCTATGGCTACACCTTC. It specifies CASSLGGTGYTVTYGYTF.

This clone showed up just once. The rearrangement links TRBV5-4 to TRBJ2-7; no reliable D call. This CDR3 is 14 amino acids long. Germline CDR1 is SGHNT and CDR2 is YYREEE (reference sequence). V was clipped by 0 bases and J by 5 bases, with 12 bases between them. CDR3 protein: CASSLEGRWDEQYF. The CDR3 DNA follows: TGTGCCAGCAGCTTGGAGGGCAGGTGGGACGAGCAGTACTTC.

Comment on this clone: Other nucleotide sequences from this sample produce the same CDR3. The V call is TRBV12-3 or TRBV12-4, the J call TRBJ2-2; no firm D call. The CDR3 has 12 residues. Trimming shortened V by 3 bases and J by 4 bases, and 3 bases separated the two germline ends. The CDR3 sequence: CASSLGTGELFF. DNA for the CDR3: TGTGCCAGCAGTTTGGGCACCGGGGAGCTGTTTTTT.

The chain uses TRBV5-4 and TRBJ1-1; 7 bases are shared with TRBD1. This CDR3 contains 14 residues. V gave up 3 bases and J gave up 1 base; unmatched junction bases: 3. Germline lookup yields CDR1 SGHNT and CDR2 YYREEE (reference sequence). The CDR3 here is CASSSGGANTEAFF. The CDR3 DNA sequence: TGTGCCAGCAGCTCAGGGGGAGCGAACACTGAAGCTTTCTTT. Using reference TRBV5-4 and TRBJ1-1 for the parts outside the CDR3, the full variable domain is ETGVTQSPTHLIKTRGQQVTLRCSSQSGHNTVSWYQQALGQGPQFIFQYYREEENGRGNFPPRFSGLQFPNYSSELNVNALELDDSALYLCASSSGGANTEAFFGQGTRLTVV.

The chain has TRBV30 and TRBJ1-2; the D gene is possibly TRBD1 (5 bases). There are 11 residues in the CDR3. From germline, CDR1 is GTSNPN and CDR2 SVGIG (reference sequence). V was clipped by 2 bases and J by 13 bases, with 14 bases between them. The chain's CDR3 is CAWSLGTRGTF. The CDR3 DNA sequence: TGTGCCTGGAGTCTCGGGACCCGAGGCACCTTC.

The rearrangement joins TRBV2 to TRBJ2-5; 10 bases are a match to TRBD2. Unmatched junction bases numbered 3, after V lost 1 base and J lost 1 base. There are 16 residues in the CDR3. The germline CDR1 and CDR2 sequences are SNHLY and FYNNEI. CDR3 loop: CASSEGVAGGQETQYF. The CDR3 coding sequence is TGTGCCAGCAGTGAAGGGGTAGCGGGGGGCCAAGAGACCCAGTACTTC. Complete variable domain (other parts from reference TRBV2 and TRBJ2-5): EPEVTQTPSHQVTQMGQEVILRCVPISNHLYFYWYRQILGQKVEFLVSFYNNEISEKSEIFDDQFSVERPDGSNFTLKIRSTKLEDSAMYFCASSEGVAGGQETQYFGPGTRLLVL.

CDR3 sequence: CAWSLGGTGELFF. The CDR3, as DNA: TGTGCCTGGAGTCTGGGGGGCACCGGGGAGCTGTTTTTT. The chain uses TRBV30 and TRBJ2-2; TRBD2 might be the D (6 bases). The CDR3 has 13 residues. V lost 2 bases, J lost 4 bases, and 8 bases lay in between. CDR1 is GTSNPN and CDR2 is SVGIG in the germline V gene (reference sequence).

V gene TRBV21-1 combines with J gene TRBJ1-1. TRBV21-1 is termed a pseudogene. CDR3 length: 13 residues. The CDR3 DNA follows: TGTGCCAGCAGCAAACGAAGGACCACTGAAGCTTTCTTT. Amino acids: CASSKRRTTEAFF.

The V gene is TRBV15, the J gene TRBJ2-3; no clear D gene. CDR1 LNHNV and CDR2 YYDKDF come from the germline V gene (reference sequence). The germline V and J ends were trimmed by 1 base and 2 bases, with 7 bases remaining between them. The CDR3 runs to 14 residues. CDR3 sequence: CATSRVRFTDTQYF. For the CDR3, the DNA is TGTGCCACCAGCAGAGTAAGATTCACAGATACGCAGTATTTT.

This sequence joins TRBV19 and TRBJ2-3; D is uncertain. In germline, CDR1 is LNHDA, CDR2 SQIVND (reference sequence). Trimming removed 6 bases at V and 0 bases at J, with 7 bases between. CDR3 size: 13 residues. CDR3 nucleotides: TGTGCCAGTAGCCGACAAAGCACAGATACGCAGTATTTT. Its protein is CASSRQSTDTQYF.

The rearrangement uses TRBV9 and TRBJ1-1; D is possibly TRBD1 (6 bases). The CDR3 is 15 amino acids. V lost 0 bases, J lost 1 base, and 10 bases lay in between. Germline assignment: CDR1 SGDLS and CDR2 YYNGEE. The DNA for the CDR3 is TGTGCCAGCAGCGTAGTAGGCAGGGGGAACACTGAAGCTTTCTTT. Translating gives CASSVVGRGNTEAFF. Full variable domain (outside the CDR3, taken from reference TRBV9 and TRBJ1-1): DSGVTQTPKHLITATGQRVTLRCSPRSGDLSVYWYQQSLDQGLQFLIQYYNGEERAKGNILERFSAQQFPDLHSELNLSSLELGDSALYFCASSVVGRGNTEAFFGQGTRLTVV.

The genes are TRBV28 and TRBJ1-1; D is uncertain. CDR3 size: 16 residues. The V gene lost 6 bases and the J gene lost 0 bases, with 17 bases spanning the gap. Per the germline V gene, CDR1 is MDHEN and CDR2 is SYDVKM. The CDR3 region has the DNA TGTGCCAGCAGACTTATGGGGTGGGAGATGAACACTGAAGCTTTCTTT. Encoded protein: CASRLMGWEMNTEAFF. The full variable domain, completed using reference TRBV28 and TRBJ1-1, is DVKVTQSSRYLVKRTGEKVFLECVQDMDHENMFWYRQDPGLGLRLIYFSYDVKMKEKGDIPEGYSVSREKKERFSLILESASTNQTSMYLCASRLMGWEMNTEAFFGQGTRLTVV.

V and J are TRBV5-1 and TRBJ2-6, with D possibly TRBD1 on 5 matching bases. CDR1 and CDR2 from the germline V gene are SGHRS and YFSETQ. V gave up 2 bases and J gave up 0 bases, with 18 bases separating them. This CDR3 is 19 amino acids long. The CDR3 loop is CASSLRSPRAYSGANVLTF. The CDR3 DNA sequence: TGCGCCAGCAGCTTAAGGTCGCCCAGGGCCTACTCTGGGGCCAACGTCCTGACTTTC.

The gene calls are TRBV9 and TRBJ1-4; 8 nucleotides line up with TRBD1. The V segment lost 0 bases and the J segment 8 bases; nucleotides outside the gene matches: 6. Germline V gives CDR1 SGDLS, CDR2 YYNGEE. The CDR3 length is 15 residues. For the CDR3, the DNA is TGTGCCAGCAGCGTAGAGGCAGGGGGCATCGAAAAACTGTTTTTT. Translation: CASSVEAGGIEKLFF. The whole variable domain, remainder taken from reference TRBV9 and TRBJ1-4, is DSGVTQTPKHLITATGQRVTLRCSPRSGDLSVYWYQQSLDQGLQFLIQYYNGEERAKGNILERFSAQQFPDLHSELNLSSLELGDSALYFCASSVEAGGIEKLFFGSGTQLSVL.

This chain joins TRBV6-4 and TRBJ1-1; D is possibly TRBD1 (6 bases). V shed 4 bases and J shed 5 bases, with 11 bases lying between them. The germline V gene has CDR1 MRHNA and CDR2 SNTAGT. The CDR3 has 13 amino acids. The CDR3 loop is CASSGWQGTEAFF. Written as DNA, the CDR3 is TGTGCCAGCAGTGGATGGCAGGGGACTGAAGCTTTCTTT.

The chain recombines TRBV1 with TRBJ2-7. TRBV1 is a pseudogene segment. This CDR3 has 17 residues. CDR3 DNA: TGCACCAGCAGCCAAGATGGCAGAACAGAGCGTCCCTACGAGCAGTACTTC. It yields the protein CTSSQDGRTERPYEQYF.

The chain employs TRBV18 and TRBJ2-5; a weak D match, TRBD1 (6 bases). Per the germline V gene, CDR1 is KGHSH and CDR2 is LQKENI. The ends were cut back, 2 bases at V and 9 bases at J, with 10 bases in the middle. CDR3 length equals 12 residues. The CDR3 coding sequence is TGTGCCAGCTCACCATCGGCAGGGGCCCAGTACTTC. It specifies CASSPSAGAQYF.

The chain carries TRBV6-5 and TRBJ2-5; 10 bases are a match to TRBD2. This CDR3 is 15 amino acids long. V dropped 4 bases and J dropped 4; count of bases not matched to a gene: 6. Germline lookup yields CDR1 MNHEY and CDR2 SVGAGI. For the CDR3, the DNA is TGTGCCAGCAGTTCCTCAGCGGGGGGGGGAGAGACCCAGTACTTC. Its translation: CASSSSAGGGETQYF.

This clone showed up just once. The chain combines TRBV7-8 with TRBJ2-2; D remains ambiguous. The CDR3 totals 14 residues. Deletions cut 3 bases from V and 6 bases from J, with 11 bases between. Germline CDR1 and CDR2: SGHVS and FQNEAQ. In DNA, the CDR3 is TGTGCCAGCAGCTTGGGCGCCTATGCCGGGGAGCTGTTTTTT. Its translation: CASSLGAYAGELFF. Looking up the rest from reference TRBV7-8 and TRBJ2-2 gives the full variable domain: GAGVSQSPRYKVAKRGQDVALRCDPISGHVSLFWYQQALGQGPEFLTYFQNEAQLDKSGLPSDRFFAERPEGSVSTLKIQRTQQEDSAVYLCASSLGAYAGELFFGEGSRLTVL.

As regards this clone: The junction departs from the called germline gene at one end, perhaps through a read error. This chain joins TRBV7-7 and TRBJ1-1; D is ambiguous. The CDR3 loop spans 15 amino acids. Germline-derived CDR1 and CDR2 are SSHAT and FNYEAQ (reference sequence). CDR3 DNA sequence: TGTGCTAGCAGCTTAGGAGTAGGCAAGAACACTGAAGCTTTCTTT. Amino acids: CASSLGVGKNTEAFF.

This chain uses TRBV2 with TRBJ2-3; D is uncertain. This CDR3 has 15 residues. With 3 bases removed from V and 2 bases from J, the gap between germline ends came to 12 bases. Looked up from germline, CDR1 is SNHLY and CDR2 is FYNNEI. CDR3 bases: TGTGCCAGCAGTGAGGGTAGTTTTAACACAGATACGCAGTATTTT. This gives the protein CASSEGSFNTDTQYF.

The chain has TRBV27 and TRBJ1-6, with 7 nucleotides matching TRBD1. The V gene end was trimmed by 5 bases and the J gene end by 1 base; junction bases not matched to a gene: 5. This CDR3 spans 16 amino acids. Germline V lookup: CDR1 MNHEY, CDR2 SMNVEV (reference sequence). The DNA for the CDR3 is TGTGCCAGCAGTCTACGGACAGGATCCTATAATTCACCCCTCCACTTT. Translation gives CASSLRTGSYNSPLHF.